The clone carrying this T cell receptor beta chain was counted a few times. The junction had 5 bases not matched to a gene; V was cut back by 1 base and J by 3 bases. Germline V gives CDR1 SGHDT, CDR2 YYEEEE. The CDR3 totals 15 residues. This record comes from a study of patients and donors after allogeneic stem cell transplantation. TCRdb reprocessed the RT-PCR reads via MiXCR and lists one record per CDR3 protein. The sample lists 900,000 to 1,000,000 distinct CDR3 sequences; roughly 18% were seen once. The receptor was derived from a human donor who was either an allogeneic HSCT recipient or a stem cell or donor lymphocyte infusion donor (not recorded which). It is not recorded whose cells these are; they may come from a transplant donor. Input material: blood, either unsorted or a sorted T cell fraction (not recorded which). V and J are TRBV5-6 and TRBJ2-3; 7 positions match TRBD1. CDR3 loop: CASSLLGQATDTQYF. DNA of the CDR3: TGTGCCAGCAGCTTGTTAGGACAGGCGACAGATACGCAGTATTTT.